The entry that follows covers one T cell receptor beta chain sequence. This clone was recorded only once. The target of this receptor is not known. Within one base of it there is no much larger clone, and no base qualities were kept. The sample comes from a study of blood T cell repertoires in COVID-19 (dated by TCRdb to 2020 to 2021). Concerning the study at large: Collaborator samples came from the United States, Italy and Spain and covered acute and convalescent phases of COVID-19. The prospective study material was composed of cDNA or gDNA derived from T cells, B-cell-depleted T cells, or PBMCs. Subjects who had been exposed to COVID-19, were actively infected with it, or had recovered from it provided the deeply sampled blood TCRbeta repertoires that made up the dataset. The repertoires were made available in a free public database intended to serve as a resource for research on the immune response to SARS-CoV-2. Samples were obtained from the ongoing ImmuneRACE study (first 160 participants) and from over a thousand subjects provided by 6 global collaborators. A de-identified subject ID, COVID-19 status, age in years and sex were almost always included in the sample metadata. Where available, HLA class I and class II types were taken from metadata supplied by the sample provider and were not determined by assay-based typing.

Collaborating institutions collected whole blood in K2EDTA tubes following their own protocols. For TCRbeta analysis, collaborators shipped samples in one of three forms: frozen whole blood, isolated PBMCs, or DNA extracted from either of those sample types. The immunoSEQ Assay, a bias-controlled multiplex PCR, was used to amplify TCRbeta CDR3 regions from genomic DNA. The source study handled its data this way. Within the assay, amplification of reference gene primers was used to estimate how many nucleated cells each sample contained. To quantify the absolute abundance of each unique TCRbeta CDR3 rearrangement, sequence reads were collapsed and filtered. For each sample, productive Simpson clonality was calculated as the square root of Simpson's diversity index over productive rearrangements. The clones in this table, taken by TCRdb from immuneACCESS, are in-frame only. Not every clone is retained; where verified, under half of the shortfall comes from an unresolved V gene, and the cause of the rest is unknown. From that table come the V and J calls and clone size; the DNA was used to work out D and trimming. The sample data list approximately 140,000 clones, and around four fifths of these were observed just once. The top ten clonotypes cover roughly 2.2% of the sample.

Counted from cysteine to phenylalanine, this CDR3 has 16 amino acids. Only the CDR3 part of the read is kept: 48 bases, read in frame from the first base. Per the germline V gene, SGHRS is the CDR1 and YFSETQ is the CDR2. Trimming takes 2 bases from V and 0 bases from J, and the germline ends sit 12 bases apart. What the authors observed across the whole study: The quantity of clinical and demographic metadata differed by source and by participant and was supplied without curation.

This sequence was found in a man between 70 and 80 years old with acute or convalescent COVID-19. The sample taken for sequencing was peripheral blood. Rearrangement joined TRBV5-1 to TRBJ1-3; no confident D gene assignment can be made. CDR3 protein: CASSFIPESSGNTIYF. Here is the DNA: TGCGCCAGCAGCTTTATACCGGAGAGCTCTGGAAACACCATATATTTT. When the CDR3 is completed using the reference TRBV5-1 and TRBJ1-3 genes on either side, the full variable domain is KAGVTQTPRYLIKTRGQQVTLSCSPISGHRSVSWYQQTPGQGLQFLFEYFSETQRNKGNFPGRFSGRQFSNSRSEMNVSTLELGDSALYLCASSFIPESSGNTIYFGEGSWLTVV.